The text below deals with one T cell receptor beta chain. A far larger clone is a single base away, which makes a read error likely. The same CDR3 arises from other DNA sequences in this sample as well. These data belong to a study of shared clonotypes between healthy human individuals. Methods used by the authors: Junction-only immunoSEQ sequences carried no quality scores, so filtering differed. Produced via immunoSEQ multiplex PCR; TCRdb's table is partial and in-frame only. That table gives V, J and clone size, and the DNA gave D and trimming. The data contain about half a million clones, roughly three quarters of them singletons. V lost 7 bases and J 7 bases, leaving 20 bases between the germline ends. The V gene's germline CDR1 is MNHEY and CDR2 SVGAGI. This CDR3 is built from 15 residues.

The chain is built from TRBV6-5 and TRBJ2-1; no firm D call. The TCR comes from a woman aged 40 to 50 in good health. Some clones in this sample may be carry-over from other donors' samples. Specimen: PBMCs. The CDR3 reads CASTFTPDSGNEQFF. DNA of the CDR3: TGTGCCAGCACCTTCACACCCGACTCCGGGAATGAGCAGTTCTTC.